The rows below give T cell receptor beta chains drawn from one sample of a study of CD8+ T cells in alopecia areata. Using immunoSEQ multiplex PCR, the repertoire was profiled, and TCRdb retains in-frame clones only, with some absent. The repertoire consists of 140,000 or so clones, with approximately 49% occurring once and the leading ten covering roughly 0.9%. Sequences were derived from CD4+ T cells sorted from blood, sampled at week 0. These receptors were obtained from a human donor with alopecia areata. The CDR3 runs from the conserved cysteine through the conserved F or W. Each record gives: J gene, D gene, clone size, V gene, CDR3 DNA, CDR3 protein. A D gene is named only where the DNA matches it firmly. Rows may omit the clone size; those that give it use once, few, many or a size class.

TRBJ2-1	.	few	TRBV30	TGTGCCTGGAGTTCACGGGCCACCCCCTACAATGAGCAGTTCTTC	CAWSSRATPYNEQFF
TRBJ2-1	.	few	TRBV7-2	TGTGCCAGCAGCTTAGCATCGGGACAAAAGTTCTTC	CASSLASGQKFF
TRBJ1-5	TRBD1	.	TRBV7-2	TGTGCCAGCAGCGCCCGCCCTGACAGGGTCCATCAGCCCCAGCATTTT	CASSARPDRVHQPQHF
TRBJ2-2	.	.	TRBV5-4	TGTGCCAGCAGCCCCGGCCCCTACGGATCGAACACCGGGGAGCTGTTTTTT	CASSPGPYGSNTGELFF
TRBJ2-7	TRBD1	few	TRBV5-6	TGTGCCAGCAGCTTGGGACAGGGGGAGCAGTACTTC	CASSLGQGEQYF
TRBJ2-3	.	few	TRBV29-1	TGCAGCGTTGAGAAAGCGGGCCCTAGCACAGATACGCAGTATTTT	CSVEKAGPSTDTQYF
TRBJ2-6	.	.	TRBV19	TGTGCCAGTAGAGGTTTTGGCGTCCTGACTTTC	CASRGFGVLTF
TRBJ1-5	.	.	TRBV6-6	TGTGCCAGCAGCGGCGCCGGTTCTGGGCAGCCCCAGCATTTT	CASSGAGSGQPQHF
TRBJ2-6	.	few	TRBV10-3	TGTGCCATCAGTAACTCGTTCTCTGGGGCCAACGTCCTGACTTTC	CAISNSFSGANVLTF
TRBJ2-7	.	.	TRBV5-1	TGCGCCAGCAGGCTTAGTCCCCCTGGGGCCTACGAGCAGTACTTC	CASRLSPPGAYEQYF
TRBJ2-1	.	.	TRBV6-1	TGTGCCAGCCGGAATACTAGCTTTTGGTTCTTC	CASRNTSFWFF
TRBJ1-5	.	.	TRBV29-1	TGCAGCGTTGCCTTCGACAGGCGGAATCAGCCCCAGCATTTT	CSVAFDRRNQPQHF
TRBJ1-1	.	.	TRBV29-1	TGCAGCGTTGATCCACTAGGACTCGACATGAACACTGAAGCTTTCTTT	CSVDPLGLDMNTEAFF
TRBJ2-7	.	few	TRBV4-3	TGCGCCAGCAGCCAACTCCCCTCCGGAACGCACGAGCAGTACTTC	CASSQLPSGTHEQYF
TRBJ2-4	TRBD2	.	TRBV6-5	TGTGCCAGCAGTTTCAAGCGGGAGGCTCTAATTCAGTACTTC	CASSFKREALIQYF
TRBJ2-7	TRBD2	.	TRBV19	TGTGCCAGTAGTCCCTTTAGCGGGAGTCTCTACGAGCAGTACTTC	CASSPFSGSLYEQYF
TRBJ2-7	TRBD2	.	TRBV4-1	TGCGCCAGCAAGTGGCGGGCGGGAGAGACGAGAGAGCAGTACTTC	CASKWRAGETREQYF
TRBJ1-1	.	many	TRBV18	TGTGCCAGCTCCCAGAAACCGAACACTGAAGCTTTCTTT	CASSQKPNTEAFF
TRBJ2-7	.	few	TRBV7-9	TGTGCCAGCAGCTTAACAGGTTTCGAGCAGTACTTC	CASSLTGFEQYF
TRBJ2-1	.	many	TRBV14	TGTGCCAGCAGCCCCCAGCCCGGCGCGCTTGGGAGTTTACGTGAGCAGTTCTTC	CASSPQPGALGSLREQFF
TRBJ1-4	.	.	TRBV29-1	TGCAGCGTTGAAGCTAATGAAAAACTGTTTTTT	CSVEANEKLFF
TRBJ2-1	TRBD2	.	TRBV10-3	TGTGCCATCAGTGGGGCCGGGACGGGGAGGGATGAGCAGTTCTTC	CAISGAGTGRDEQFF
TRBJ2-5	.	.	TRBV29-1	TGCAGCGTTGATAAAACAGGCGGGGAGACCCAGTACTTC	CSVDKTGGETQYF
TRBJ2-5	.	.	TRBV5-1	TGCGCCAGCAGCGGGGCTTCGGCCCAAGAGACCCAGTACTTC	CASSGASAQETQYF
TRBJ2-6	.	.	TRBV30	TGTGCCTGGACTTCGAGGGGGGGCCTCTCTGGGGCCAACGTCCTGACTTTC	CAWTSRGGLSGANVLTF
TRBJ2-2	.	once	TRBV5-1	TGCGCCAGCAGCTTGTCAGGCTCGAACACCGGGGAGCTGTTTTTT	CASSLSGSNTGELFF
TRBJ1-4	TRBD1	.	TRBV4-1	TGCGCCAGCAGCCAAGAAGGACAGGACAATGAAAAACTGTTTTTT	CASSQEGQDNEKLFF
TRBJ2-1	TRBD1	once	TRBV23-1	TGCGCCAGCAGTCCCGACAGGGGGGGATCCTACAATGAGCAGTTCTTC	CASSPDRGGSYNEQFF
TRBJ2-5	.	.	TRBV11-2	TGTGCCAGCAGCTTATGGCAGGGCCAAGAGACCCAGTACTTC	CASSLWQGQETQYF
TRBJ2-1	.	.	TRBV7-9	TGTGCCATTTTCCTTATTCTAGAGCAGGGGCGGGAAAATGAGCAGTTCTTC	CAIFLILEQGRENEQFF
TRBJ1-3	.	.	TRBV30	TGTGCCTGGAGTCCCGTCAACACCATATATTTT	CAWSPVNTIYF
TRBJ2-4	TRBD1	.	TRBV5-1	TGCGCCAGCAGCAAGACAGGGGGCGCGGGAAACATTCAGTACTTC	CASSKTGGAGNIQYF
TRBJ2-5	.	.	TRBV5-1	TGCGCCAGCAGCTTGACTAGGGAGACCCAGTACTTC	CASSLTRETQYF
TRBJ1-5	.	few	TRBV5-1	TGCGCCAGCAGCTTGGATGGAGGTAGCAATCAGCCCCAGCATTTT	CASSLDGGSNQPQHF
TRBJ2-3	.	few	TRBV4-1	TGCGCCAGCAGCCAAGATCGAGGAAGCGGAGGCACAGATACGCAGTATTTT	CASSQDRGSGGTDTQYF
TRBJ1-3	.	.	TRBV9	TGTGCCAGCAGCGCGGCTGGGACGGGAAACACCATATATTTT	CASSAAGTGNTIYF
TRBJ2-7	TRBD1	few	TRBV29-1	TGCAGCGTTGATGGACAGGGCCAAAAGCAGTACTTC	CSVDGQGQKQYF
TRBJ2-1	TRBD2	few	TRBV7-2	TGTGCCAGCAGCTCCCAGCGGGGTAGCAATGAGCAGTTCTTC	CASSSQRGSNEQFF
TRBJ2-5	.	.	TRBV29-1	TGCAGCGTTGGGAACAGAGGGGAGACCCAGTACTTC	CSVGNRGETQYF
TRBJ2-5	.	.	TRBV11-3	TGTGCCAGCAGCTCCCAAAAACCTCCTCGGGGCAGAGGAGAGACCCAGTACTTC	CASSSQKPPRGRGETQYF
TRBJ1-5	.	few	TRBV5-6	TGTGCCAGCAGCCTAGGGAATCAGCCCCAGCATTTT	CASSLGNQPQHF
TRBJ2-4	.	.	TRBV13	TGTGCCAGCAGCTCGACAGATATGGGAAACATTCAGTACTTC	CASSSTDMGNIQYF
TRBJ1-2	TRBD1	.	TRBV19	TGTGCCAGTAACGACAGGGAATTCGATGGCTACACCTTC	CASNDREFDGYTF
TRBJ2-6	.	.	TRBV6-5	TGTGCCAGCAGTTACTTTGGATCTGGGGCCAACGTCCTGACTTTC	CASSYFGSGANVLTF
TRBJ1-1	.	few	TRBV29-1	TGCAGCGTTGAAGGTCGTTTAGGCACTGAAGCTTTCTTT	CSVEGRLGTEAFF
TRBJ2-7	TRBD2	few	TRBV18	TGTGCCAGCTCGGCCGGTCTAGCGGGCTACGAGCAGTACTTC	CASSAGLAGYEQYF
TRBJ2-1	.	few	TRBV20-1	TGCAGTGCTATGGGTCGGAATGAGCAGTTCTTC	CSAMGRNEQFF
TRBJ2-1	.	.	TRBV2	TGTGCCAGCAGTGTTAGCGGTACTAGCTCCTACAATGAGCAGTTCTTC	CASSVSGTSSYNEQFF
TRBJ2-5	TRBD1	few	TRBV5-6	TGTGCCAGCAGCCCGGGACAGAAGCAGACCCAGTACTTC	CASSPGQKQTQYF
TRBJ2-4	.	.	TRBV5-1	TGCGCCAGCAGCTTGCGAGAGCAAAACATTCAGTACTTC	CASSLREQNIQYF
TRBJ2-1	.	.	TRBV29-1	TGCAGCGTTTTTCCTGCCAACAATGAGCAGTTCTTC	CSVFPANNEQFF
TRBJ2-7	.	.	TRBV2	TGTGCCAGCGGACCCGAGCAGTACTTC	CASGPEQYF
TRBJ2-2	.	.	TRBV29-1	TGCAGCGTTGTCAAGGGTGGTAACACCGGGGAGCTGTTTTTT	CSVVKGGNTGELFF
TRBJ2-7	.	.	TRBV30	TGTGCCAGCCATGTATCAGGCCGACCTTACGAGCAGTACTTC	CASHVSGRPYEQYF
TRBJ2-7	TRBD2	.	TRBV29-1	TGCAGCGTAGCGGGACGGAACTACGAGCAGTACTTC	CSVAGRNYEQYF
TRBJ2-5	.	few	TRBV29-1	TGCACAGGCCCAGAGACCCAGTACTTC	CTGPETQYF